One T cell receptor (beta chain) is described in this entry. How the authors handled the data: From reference gene primer amplification, estimates of nucleated cell counts were derived. Profiled with immunoSEQ multiplex PCR; TCRdb holds only in-frame clones, not every one. That table supplies the V and J calls and clone size; D and trimming were determined from the DNA. The repertoire holds 150,000 to 190,000 clones, with around 84% as singletons. This sample was included in a study of blood T cell repertoires in COVID-19. Seattle participants joined during active infection and were tracked over time. Germline V lookup: CDR1 ENHRY, CDR2 SYGVKD. V lost 0 bases, J lost 6 bases, and 6 bases lay in between. This CDR3 spans 13 amino acids.

The TCR sequence derives from a woman aged 55-75 years with COVID-19, enrolled during active disease. The sample was peripheral blood. The chain carries TRBV10-3 and TRBJ2-1; D not certain. CDR3 loop: CAISESTSNEQFF. The DNA for the CDR3 is TGTGCCATCAGTGAGTCGACTTCCAATGAGCAGTTCTTC.